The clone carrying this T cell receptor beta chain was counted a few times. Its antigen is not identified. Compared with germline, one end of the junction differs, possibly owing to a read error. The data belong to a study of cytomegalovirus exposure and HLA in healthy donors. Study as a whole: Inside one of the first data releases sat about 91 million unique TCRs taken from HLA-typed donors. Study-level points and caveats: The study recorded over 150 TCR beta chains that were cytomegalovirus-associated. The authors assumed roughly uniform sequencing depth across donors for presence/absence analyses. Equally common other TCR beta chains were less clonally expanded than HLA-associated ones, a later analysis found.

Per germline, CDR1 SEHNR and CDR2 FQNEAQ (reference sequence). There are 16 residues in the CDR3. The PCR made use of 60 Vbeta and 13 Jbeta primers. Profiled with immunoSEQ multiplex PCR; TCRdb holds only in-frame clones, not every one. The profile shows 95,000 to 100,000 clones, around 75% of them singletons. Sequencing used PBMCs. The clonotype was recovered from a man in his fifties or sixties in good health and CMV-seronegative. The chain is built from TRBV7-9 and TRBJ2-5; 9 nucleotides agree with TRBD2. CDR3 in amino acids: CSSSLAGGGVQETQYF. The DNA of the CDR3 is TGTTCCAGCAGCTTAGCTGGCGGGGGGGTGCAAGAGACCCAGTACTTC.